The present TCR beta chain was sequenced within a study of blood T cell repertoires in COVID-19. In the study overall: Sites across the United States, Italy and Spain contributed samples from acute and convalescent COVID-19. The analysed material was cDNA or gDNA that came from T cells, B-cell-depleted T cells, or PBMCs.

Per the original methods: Amplification from reference gene primers served as the basis for estimated nucleated cell counts. The data were produced by immunoSEQ multiplex PCR, yet TCRdb's version contains in-frame clones alone and is incomplete. From that table come the V and J calls and clone size; the DNA was used to work out D and trimming. The sample has 100,000 to 120,000 clones, approximately 79% seen once. This clone was detected only a few times. The sequence came from a woman of 80 years or more with active or convalescent COVID-19. The sample taken for sequencing was peripheral blood.

The CDR3: CASSQGQGLGYGYTF. CDR3 DNA: TGCGCCAGCAGCCAAGGACAGGGACTGGGCTATGGCTACACCTTC. The rearrangement links TRBV4-3 to TRBJ1-2, with 7 nucleotides matching TRBD1. This CDR3 is 15 amino acids long. V shed 1 base, J shed 4 bases, and the junction held 6 bases outside the gene matches. Germline V CDR1 and CDR2: LGHNA, YSLEER.